A single sample gave rise to the 5 T cell receptor beta chains below, sequenced in a study of identical twins. MiXCR was run by TCRdb on the 5' RACE reads, yielding one entry per CDR3 protein. The sample consists of about 260,000 distinct CDR3 sequences, approximately 7% of them appearing once. The data also belong to a second study, concerning yellow fever vaccine responses in identical twins.

Sequencing was performed on memory (CD45RO+) T cells sorted from blood. The receptors shown here come from a woman between 18 and 29 years old in good health.

The V gene is TRBV5-5, the J gene TRBJ2-1; tentative D call: TRBD2 (6 bases). This CDR3 region has 15 residues. The germline V and J ends were trimmed by 6 bases and 5 bases, with 18 bases remaining between them. CDR1 SGHKS and CDR2 YYEKEE come from the germline V gene (reference sequence). This chain's CDR3 is CASTPFREIHNEQFF. CDR3 bases: TGTGCCAGCACCCCTTTTCGGGAGATCCACAATGAGCAGTTCTTC.

This clonotype was seen a handful of times. The J gene is TRBJ2-1, the V gene TRBV7-9; 7 nucleotides agree with TRBD2. The V segment lost 1 base and the J segment 8 bases; nucleotides outside the gene matches: 8. The CDR3 totals 15 residues. In germline, CDR1 is SEHNR, CDR2 FQNEAQ (reference sequence). CDR3 DNA sequence: TGTGCCAGCAGCTTAGTGGAGCGGGACGTCGATGAGCAGTTCTTC. Amino acid sequence: CASSLVERDVDEQFF.

This clonotype was recorded many times. The V and J genes are TRBV28 and TRBJ2-1, with a weak D call TRBD2 (6 bases). The CDR3 sequence is 16 residues long. Trimming removed 6 bases from V and 5 bases from J, with 20 bases in between. Germline CDR1 is MDHEN and CDR2 is SYDVKM. The CDR3 loop reads CASSLEGRGLDNEQFF. The CDR3 DNA sequence: TGTGCCAGCAGCCTGGAGGGGCGCGGTCTGGACAATGAGCAGTTCTTC.

This chain connects TRBV6-6 to TRBJ1-5; D is unclear. V dropped 2 bases and J dropped 9 bases, with 8 bases sitting between them. This CDR3 region has 12 residues. Germline CDR1 MNHNY, CDR2 SVGAGI (reference sequence). Here the CDR3 reads CASSYPAGPQHF. CDR3 nucleotides: TGTGCCAGCAGTTACCCCGCCGGGCCCCAGCATTTT.

The rearrangement joins TRBV18 to TRBJ2-1; 7 bases map to TRBD2. Germline V gene data show CDR1 as KGHSH and CDR2 as LQKENI. Trimming cost V 5 bases and J 6 bases; bases outside gene matches: 7. The length of the CDR3 is 14 residues. The CDR3 coding sequence is TGTGCCAGCTCATTCCTCGGGACTACCAATGAGCAGTTCTTC. It yields the protein CASSFLGTTNEQFF.